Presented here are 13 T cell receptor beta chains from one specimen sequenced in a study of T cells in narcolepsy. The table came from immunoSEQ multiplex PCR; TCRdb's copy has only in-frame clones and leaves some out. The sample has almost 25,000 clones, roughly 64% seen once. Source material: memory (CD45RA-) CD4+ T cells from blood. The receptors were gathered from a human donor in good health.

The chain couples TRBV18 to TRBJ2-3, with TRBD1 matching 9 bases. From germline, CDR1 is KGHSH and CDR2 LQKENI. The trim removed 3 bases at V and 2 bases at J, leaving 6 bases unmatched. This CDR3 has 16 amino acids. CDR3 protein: CASSPTGQGNTDTQYF. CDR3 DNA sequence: TGTGCCAGCTCACCTACCGGACAGGGGAACACAGATACGCAGTATTTT.

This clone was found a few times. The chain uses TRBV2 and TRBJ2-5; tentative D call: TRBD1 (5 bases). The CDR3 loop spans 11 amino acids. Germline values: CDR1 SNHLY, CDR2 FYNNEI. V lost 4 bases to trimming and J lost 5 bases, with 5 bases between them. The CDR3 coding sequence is TGTGCCAGCAGTGCAGGGGAGACCCAGTACTTC. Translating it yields CASSAGETQYF.

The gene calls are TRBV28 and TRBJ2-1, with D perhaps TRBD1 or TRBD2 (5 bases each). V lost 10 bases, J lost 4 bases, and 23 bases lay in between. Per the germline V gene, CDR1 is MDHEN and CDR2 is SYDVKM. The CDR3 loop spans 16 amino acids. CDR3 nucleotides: TGTGCCACCGCTGCATCAATTGTTGGGGGATACAATGAGCAGTTCTTC. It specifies CATAASIVGGYNEQFF.

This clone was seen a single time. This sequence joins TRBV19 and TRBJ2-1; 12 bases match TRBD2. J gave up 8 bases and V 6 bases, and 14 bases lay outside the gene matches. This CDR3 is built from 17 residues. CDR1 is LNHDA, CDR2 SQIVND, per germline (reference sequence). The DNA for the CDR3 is TGTGCCAGTAGCTCCTCCGGACTAGCGGGGTATATAGATGAGCAGTTCTTC. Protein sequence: CASSSSGLAGYIDEQFF.

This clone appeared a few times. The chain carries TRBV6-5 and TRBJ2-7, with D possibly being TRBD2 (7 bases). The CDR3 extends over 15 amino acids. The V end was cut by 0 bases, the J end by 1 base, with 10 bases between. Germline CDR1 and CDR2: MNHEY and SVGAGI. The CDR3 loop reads CASSYSGGASYEQYF. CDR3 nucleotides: TGTGCCAGCAGTTACTCAGGGGGGGCATCCTACGAGCAGTACTTC.

CDR3 in amino acids: CASSQVLGGDTQYF. CDR3 bases: TGCGCCAGCAGCCAAGTCCTCGGGGGGGATACGCAGTATTTT. The chain recombines TRBV4-1 with TRBJ2-3, with 7 positions matching TRBD2. The CDR3 spans 14 residues. The germline gives CDR1 MGHRA, CDR2 YSYEKL. The J segment lost 6 bases and the V segment lost 1 base, leaving 4 bases of the junction unmatched.

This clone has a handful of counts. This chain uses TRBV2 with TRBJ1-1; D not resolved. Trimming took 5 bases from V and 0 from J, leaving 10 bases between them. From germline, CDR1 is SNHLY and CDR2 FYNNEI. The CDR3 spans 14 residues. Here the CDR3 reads CASSFAAMNTEAFF. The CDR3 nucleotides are TGTGCCAGCAGTTTCGCTGCTATGAACACTGAAGCTTTCTTT.

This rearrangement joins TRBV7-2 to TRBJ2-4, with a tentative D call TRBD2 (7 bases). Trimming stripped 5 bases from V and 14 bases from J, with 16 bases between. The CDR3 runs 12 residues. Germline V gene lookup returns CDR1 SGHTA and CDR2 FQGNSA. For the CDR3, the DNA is TGTGCCAGCAGCCATGGGGGGGGCAAGGAGTACTTC. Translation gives CASSHGGGKEYF.

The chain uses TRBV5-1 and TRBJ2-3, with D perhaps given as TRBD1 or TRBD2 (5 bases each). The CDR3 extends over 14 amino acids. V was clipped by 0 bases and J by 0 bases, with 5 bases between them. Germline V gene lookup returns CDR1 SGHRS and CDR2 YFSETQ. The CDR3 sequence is CASSLGDSTDTQYF. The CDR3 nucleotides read TGCGCCAGCAGCTTGGGGGACAGCACAGATACGCAGTATTTT.

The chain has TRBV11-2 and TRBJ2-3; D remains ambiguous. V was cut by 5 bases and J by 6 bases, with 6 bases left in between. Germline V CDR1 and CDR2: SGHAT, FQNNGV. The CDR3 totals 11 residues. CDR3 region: CASSGWDTQYF. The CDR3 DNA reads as TGTGCCAGCAGCGGGTGGGATACGCAGTATTTT.

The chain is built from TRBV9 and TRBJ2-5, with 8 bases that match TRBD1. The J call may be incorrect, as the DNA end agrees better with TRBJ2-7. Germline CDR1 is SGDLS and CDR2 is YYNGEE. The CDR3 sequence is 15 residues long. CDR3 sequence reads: CASSLRQGKSYEQYF. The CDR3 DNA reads TGTGCCAGCAGTCTACGACAGGGGAAATCATACGAGCAGTACTTC.

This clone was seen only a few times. The CDR3 DNA reads as TGTGCCATCAGGACAGGTTATGGGGACAGTTCACCCCTCCACTTT. Translated: CAIRTGYGDSSPLHF. J is TRBJ1-6 and V is TRBV10-3, with 7 positions matching TRBD1. Looked up from germline, CDR1 is ENHRY and CDR2 is SYGVKD. The CDR3 runs to 15 residues. The V gene end was trimmed by 6 bases and the J gene end by 9 bases; junction bases not matched to a gene: 11.

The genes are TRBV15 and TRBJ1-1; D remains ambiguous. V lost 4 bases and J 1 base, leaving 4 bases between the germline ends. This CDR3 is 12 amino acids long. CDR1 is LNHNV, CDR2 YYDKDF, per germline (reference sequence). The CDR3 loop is CATSIGNTEAFF. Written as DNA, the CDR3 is TGTGCCACCAGCATAGGGAACACTGAAGCTTTCTTT.